Included here is one TCR beta chain sequence, with context. Its antigen is unknown. This entry comes from a study of T-cell reconstitution after alpha-beta-depleted transplantation in children. There are 14 residues in the CDR3. Trimming cost V 2 bases and J 3 bases, with 11 bases left between them. Germline CDR1 is SGHKS and CDR2 is YYEKEE (reference sequence). Study conclusions and caveats: For some patients, TCRbeta diversity was high at day 60 because of recipient T cells and thymic progenitors that survived. At around two months after transplant, the alpha-beta T cells were reportedly derived from several hundred expanded clones that came from non-depleted graft cells. One year after transplant, T-cell counts and diversity came mostly from newly produced T cells.

Preparation of the TCRbeta library used unique molecular identifiers. MiXCR was run by TCRdb on the PCR reads, yielding one entry per CDR3 protein. The table has almost 600,000 distinct CDR3 sequences, 27% seen once. This specimen consisted of PBMCs, obtained before TCRalphabeta/CD19-depleted stem cell transplant. V is TRBV5-5 and J is TRBJ2-5; weak D call: TRBD2 (6 bases). The receptor was derived from a boy in the first two years of life with Wiskott-Aldrich syndrome, due to receive a stem cell transplant. CDR3 nucleotide sequence: TGTGCCAGCAGCTTTTCCCCGGGAGAAGAGACCCAGTACTTC. Its translation: CASSFSPGEETQYF.